The 10 T cell receptor beta chains given below trace back to one sample, sequenced in a study of chemoradiotherapy in HPV16-positive cancers. Sequenced by immunoSEQ multiplex PCR; TCRdb stores in-frame clones only, minus some. The repertoire holds about 8,000 clones, about 63% seen once, with approximately 31% in the top ten. This specimen was collected from a patient who underwent chemoradiotherapy. The receptors stem from a human donor with HPV-associated anogenital cancer.

The chain uses TRBV7-2 and TRBJ2-2; TRBD1 is a possible D gene (5 bases). The V gene lost 3 bases and the J gene lost 4 bases, with 9 bases spanning the gap. The V gene's germline CDR1 is SGHTA and CDR2 FQGNSA. The CDR3 spans 14 residues. In nucleotides, the CDR3 is TGTGCCAGCAGCTTGGAGACAGTCACCGGGGAGCTGTTTTTT. Protein sequence: CASSLETVTGELFF. The full variable domain, its missing parts supplied by reference TRBV7-2 and TRBJ2-2, is GAGVSQSPSNKVTEKGKDVELRCDPISGHTALYWYRQSLGQGLEFLIYFQGNSAPDKSGLPSDRFSAERTGGSVSTLTIQRTQQEDSAVYLCASSLETVTGELFFGEGSRLTVL.

This sequence joins TRBV11-2 and TRBJ2-1, with 7 bases that match TRBD2. Germline V gene sequence: CDR1 SGHAT, CDR2 FQNNGV. The junction had 13 bases not matched to a gene; V was cut back by 8 bases and J by 6 bases. CDR3 length: 15 residues. The CDR3: CASGRGGQGGNEQFF. For the CDR3, the DNA is TGTGCCAGCGGACGGGGAGGGCAGGGAGGCAATGAGCAGTTCTTC.

The chain joins TRBV7-9 to TRBJ1-2; D uncertain. Trimming took off 5 bases at V and 8 bases at J, with 12 bases between the two ends. Germline V CDR1 and CDR2: SEHNR, FQNEAQ (reference sequence). The CDR3 consists of 12 residues. In DNA form, the CDR3 reads TGTGCCAGCAGCGCCGGATGGAGGGGCTACACCTTC. This sequence encodes CASSAGWRGYTF.

This chain connects TRBV25-1 to TRBJ2-7, with D possibly being TRBD1 (5 bases). CDR3 length equals 15 residues. Germline assignment: CDR1 MGHDK and CDR2 SYGVNS. V shed 2 bases and J shed 3 bases, with 14 bases lying between them. CDR3 loop: CASSELKVQGYEQYF. CDR3 DNA: TGTGCCAGCAGTGAACTAAAGGTTCAGGGCTACGAGCAGTACTTC.

J is TRBJ1-2 and V is TRBV5-8; no firm D call. The germline V gene has CDR1 SGHTS and CDR2 YDEGEE. The CDR3 is made up of 14 amino acids. Trimming took 3 bases from V and 3 from J, leaving 12 bases between them. CDR3 amino acids: CASSSRVRDYGYTF. The CDR3 DNA sequence: TGTGCCAGCAGCTCGAGAGTCCGGGACTATGGCTACACCTTC.

J is TRBJ2-1 and V is TRBV12-5, with D maybe TRBD1 (5 bases). Germline CDR1 and CDR2: LGHNT and FRNRAP. Trimming removed 7 bases from V and 4 bases from J, with 14 bases in between. The CDR3 is 14 residues long. The CDR3 sequence: CASVLQAYYNEQFF. The CDR3 region has the DNA TGTGCTAGTGTTTTACAGGCTTATTACAATGAGCAGTTCTTC.

The chain carries TRBV7-9 and TRBJ2-6; D is ambiguous. CDR3 length equals 14 residues. V was clipped by 3 bases and J by 0 bases, with 3 bases between them. CDR1 and CDR2 (germline): SEHNR, FQNEAQ (reference sequence). This CDR3 is CASSFHSGANVLTF. CDR3 bases: TGTGCCAGCAGCTTCCACTCTGGGGCCAACGTCCTGACTTTC. The full variable domain, its missing parts supplied by reference TRBV7-9 and TRBJ2-6, is DTGVSQNPRHKITKRGQNVTFRCDPISEHNRLYWYRQTLGQGPEFLTYFQNEAQLEKSRLLSDRFSAERPKGSFSTLEIQRTEQGDSAMYLCASSFHSGANVLTFGAGSRLTVL.

This chain connects TRBV4-1 to TRBJ2-3; 7 nucleotides agree with TRBD1. From germline, CDR1 is MGHRA and CDR2 YSYEKL. Trimming removed 2 bases from V and 1 base from J; junction bases left unmatched: 3. The CDR3 length is 15 residues. The CDR3 region is CASSQSGTGTDTQYF. CDR3 nucleotides: TGCGCCAGCAGCCAATCGGGGACAGGCACAGATACGCAGTATTTT.

This clone was found a few times. The V gene is TRBV30, the J gene TRBJ1-4; a weak D match, TRBD1 (5 bases). The V gene lost 5 bases and the J gene lost 7 bases, with 17 bases spanning the gap. Germline V gene data show CDR1 as GTSNPN and CDR2 as SVGIG (reference sequence). This CDR3 has 14 amino acids. CDR3 sequence reads: CAWDEGFGTEKLFF. In DNA, the CDR3 is TGTGCCTGGGATGAGGGGTTTGGGACTGAAAAACTGTTTTTT.

The V and J genes are TRBV7-2 and TRBJ2-3; D remains unclear. CDR1 is SGHTA, CDR2 FQGNSA, per germline. This CDR3 is 14 amino acids long. Trimming cost V 3 bases and J 4 bases, with 11 bases left between them. The CDR3 DNA reads as TGTGCCAGCAGCTTCAGACGACGTGCAGATACGCAGTATTTT. Amino acids: CASSFRRRADTQYF.